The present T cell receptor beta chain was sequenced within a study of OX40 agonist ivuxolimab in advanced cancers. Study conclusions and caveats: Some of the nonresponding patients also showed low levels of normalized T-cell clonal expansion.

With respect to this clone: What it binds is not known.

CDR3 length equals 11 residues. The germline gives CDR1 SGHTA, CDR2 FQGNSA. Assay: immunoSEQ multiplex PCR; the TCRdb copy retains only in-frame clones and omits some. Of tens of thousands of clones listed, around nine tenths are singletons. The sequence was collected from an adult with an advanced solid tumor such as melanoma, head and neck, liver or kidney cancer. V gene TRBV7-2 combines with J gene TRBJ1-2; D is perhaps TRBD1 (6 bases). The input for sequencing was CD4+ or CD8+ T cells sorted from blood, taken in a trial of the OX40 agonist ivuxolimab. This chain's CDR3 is CAAGGNYGYTF. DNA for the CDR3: TGTGCAGCCGGGGGCAACTATGGCTACACCTTC.